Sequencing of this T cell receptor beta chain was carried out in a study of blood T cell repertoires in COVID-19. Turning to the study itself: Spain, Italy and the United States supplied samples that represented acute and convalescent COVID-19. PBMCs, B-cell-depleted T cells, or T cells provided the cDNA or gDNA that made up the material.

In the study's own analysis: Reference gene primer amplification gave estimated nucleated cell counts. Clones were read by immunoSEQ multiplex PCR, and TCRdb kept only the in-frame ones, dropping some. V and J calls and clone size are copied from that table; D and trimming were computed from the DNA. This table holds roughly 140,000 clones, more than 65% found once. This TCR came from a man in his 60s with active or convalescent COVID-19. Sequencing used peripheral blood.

CDR3 in DNA: TGTGCCACCAGGTCCCTTGATACGCAGTATTTT. Translating gives CATRSLDTQYF. J is TRBJ2-3 and V is TRBV24-1; D not resolved. The CDR3 is 11 residues long. V lost 7 bases to trimming and J lost 6 bases, with 7 bases between them. Germline CDR1 is KGHDR and CDR2 is SFDVKD.